These T cell receptor beta chains were read from a single sample in a study of T-cell reconstitution after alpha-beta-depleted transplantation in children. TCRdb fed the PCR reads into MiXCR, producing one record per CDR3 protein. The data contain roughly 570,000 distinct CDR3 sequences, more than 20% of them seen just once; the ten biggest clones take up approximately 33%. Specimen: PBMCs, collected before TCRalphabeta/CD19-depleted stem cell transplant. These receptors came from a boy under two years old with Wiskott-Aldrich syndrome, due to receive a stem cell transplant. Both conserved end residues are part of each CDR3. Fields, in order: clone size, J gene, V gene, D gene, CDR3 DNA, CDR3 protein. A D gene is named only where the DNA matches it firmly. Expanded clones are given a class, and other clones once, few, many or no size at all.

. TRBJ1-2 TRBV14 . TGTGCCAGCAGCCGCGACCTAACTAACTATGGCTACACCTTC CASSRDLTNYGYTF
. TRBJ2-1 TRBV5-1 TRBD2 TGCGCCAGCAGCTCCGGGACTAGAGGGTTCTTC CASSSGTRGFF
. TRBJ1-3 TRBV7-6 . TGTGCCAGCAGCTTAGTGAGGGGCGGTGGCACCATATATTTT CASSLVRGGGTIYF
. TRBJ2-2 TRBV5-1 . TGCGCCAGCAGCTTGGGACTAGAGTTGACCGGGGAGCTGTTTTTT CASSLGLELTGELFF
few TRBJ2-3 TRBV15 TRBD2 TGTGCCACCAGTCTCGGGACTAGCGGGACAGATACGCAGTATTTT CATSLGTSGTDTQYF
. TRBJ2-5 TRBV20-1 . TGCAGTGCTAGAGCTGAGTTCCAAGAGACCCAGTACTTC CSARAEFQETQYF
. TRBJ2-1 TRBV19 TRBD2 TGTGCCAGTATAGGACTAGCGGGAGTCGGGCAGTTCTTC CASIGLAGVGQFF
. TRBJ2-1 TRBV28 . TGTGCCAGCAGCCGATATTTTTCCTACAATGAGCAGTTCTTC CASSRYFSYNEQFF
. TRBJ2-7 TRBV4-1 TRBD2 TGCGCCAGCAGCCCTGGACTAGGGAACGAGCAGTACTTC CASSPGLGNEQYF
. TRBJ2-7 TRBV2 . TGTGCCAGCCGCGGGACAGCTTCCCCCGAGCAGTACTTC CASRGTASPEQYF
. TRBJ1-5 TRBV5-1 . TGCGCCAGCAGCCCCGAAACGGGCTTAGGTCAGCCCCAGCATTTT CASSPETGLGQPQHF
few TRBJ2-7 TRBV20-1 TRBD1 TGCAGTGCTGGACGGGACAGCGGCTCGGAGCAGTACTTC CSAGRDSGSEQYF
. TRBJ2-2 TRBV6-1 . TGTGCCAGCGTAAAGACGAACACCGGGGAGCTGTTTTTT CASVKTNTGELFF
. TRBJ2-7 TRBV7-7 TRBD1 TGTGCCAGCAGTCAACAACAGGGGAACTACGAGCAGTACTTC CASSQQQGNYEQYF
. TRBJ2-1 TRBV5-6 . TGTGCCAGCAGCTTGGTGGGGCGTAGGCATGAGCAGTTCTTC CASSLVGRRHEQFF
. TRBJ1-5 TRBV5-1 . TGCGCCAGCAGCTTCGAACAGGGTGGGCAGCCCCAGCATTTT CASSFEQGGQPQHF
. TRBJ2-1 TRBV7-8 TRBD2 TGTGCCAGCAGCTTAGAAATCCCGGGAGGGCCAGGGTACAATGAGCAGTTCTTC CASSLEIPGGPGYNEQFF
once TRBJ1-1 TRBV5-1 . TGCGCCAGCAGCTTGGGACCGCCCAGATTGAACACTGAAGCTTTCTTT CASSLGPPRLNTEAFF
. TRBJ2-5 TRBV20-1 TRBD2 TGCAGTGCTAGAGATCCCTTTAGCGGGAGGGCCCCAGAGACCCAGTACTTC CSARDPFSGRAPETQYF
. TRBJ2-1 TRBV6-5 . TGTGCCAGCAGTTACTCTAACACCGTCGATGAGCAGTTCTTC CASSYSNTVDEQFF
few TRBJ2-1 TRBV11-2 . TGTGCCAGCGGGGGATCTAGAATCCACAATGAGCAGTTCTTC CASGGSRIHNEQFF
. TRBJ2-3 TRBV5-1 TRBD2 TGCGCCAGCAGCTTTACCGCGGGAGTTGGTGGCACAGATACGCAGTATTTT CASSFTAGVGGTDTQYF